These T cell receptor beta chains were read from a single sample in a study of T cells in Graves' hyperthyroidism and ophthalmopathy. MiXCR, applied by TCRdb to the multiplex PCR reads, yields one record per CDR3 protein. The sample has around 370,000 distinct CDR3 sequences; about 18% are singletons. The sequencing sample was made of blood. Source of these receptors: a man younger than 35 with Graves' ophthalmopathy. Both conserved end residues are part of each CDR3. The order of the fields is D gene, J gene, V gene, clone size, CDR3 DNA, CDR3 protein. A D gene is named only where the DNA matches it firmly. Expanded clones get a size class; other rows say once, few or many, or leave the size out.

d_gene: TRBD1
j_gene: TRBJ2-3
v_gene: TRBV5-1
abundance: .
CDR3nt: TGCGCCAGCAGCTCAGGGGGAAGCGCAGATACGCAGTATTTT
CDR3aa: CASSSGGSADTQYF

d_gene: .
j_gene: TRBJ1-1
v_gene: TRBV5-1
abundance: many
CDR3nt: TGCGCCAGCAGCTTGCCCGCGAACACTGAAGCTTTCTTT
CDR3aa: CASSLPANTEAFF

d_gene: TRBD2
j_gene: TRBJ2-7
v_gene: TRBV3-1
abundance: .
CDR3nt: TGTGCCAGCAGCCCCTCTAGCGGGTCCGTGGAGCAGTACTTC
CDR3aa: CASSPSSGSVEQYF

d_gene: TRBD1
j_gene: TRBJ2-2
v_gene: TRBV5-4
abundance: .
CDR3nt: TGTGCCAGCAGCCGTACCGGGACAGTAAACACCGGGGAGCTGTTTTTT
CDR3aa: CASSRTGTVNTGELFF

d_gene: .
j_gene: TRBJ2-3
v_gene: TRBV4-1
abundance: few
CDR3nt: TGCGCCAGCAGCCACAGAGCGGAGAGCACAGATACGCAGTATTTT
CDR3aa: CASSHRAESTDTQYF

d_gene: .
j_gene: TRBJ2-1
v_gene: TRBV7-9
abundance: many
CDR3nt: TGTGCCAGCAGCTTAGCGCGGGGCGGCTTAAATGAGCAGTTCTTC
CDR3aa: CASSLARGGLNEQFF

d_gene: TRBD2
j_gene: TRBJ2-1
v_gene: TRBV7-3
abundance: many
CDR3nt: TGTGCCAGCAGCAACCCCGTGGGGGGGAATGAGCAGTTCTTC
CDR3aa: CASSNPVGGNEQFF

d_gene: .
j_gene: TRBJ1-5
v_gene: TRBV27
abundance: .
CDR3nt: TGTGCCGGCACCGTACCGGGACGGTTACCCAATCAGCCCCAGCATTTT
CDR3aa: CAGTVPGRLPNQPQHF

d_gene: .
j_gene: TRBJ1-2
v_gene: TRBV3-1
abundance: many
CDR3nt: TGTGCCAGCAGCCGAGATTGGCCCGTTCTCAACTATGGCTACACCTTC
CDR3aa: CASSRDWPVLNYGYTF

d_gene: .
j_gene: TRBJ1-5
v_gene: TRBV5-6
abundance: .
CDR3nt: TGTGCCAGCAGGGCCCCAGGCTCTCTCTTTCTTCACAATCAGCCCCAGCATTTT
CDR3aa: CASRAPGSLFLHNQPQHF

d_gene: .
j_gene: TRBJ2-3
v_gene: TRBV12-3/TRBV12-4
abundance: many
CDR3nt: TGTGCCAGCAGCCTAAGGGGGTTCGGGACGCAGTATTTT
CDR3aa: CASSLRGFGTQYF

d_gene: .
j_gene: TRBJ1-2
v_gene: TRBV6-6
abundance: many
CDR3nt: TGTGCCAGCAGTTACTCGGGGAGGGGCTACACCTTC
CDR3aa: CASSYSGRGYTF

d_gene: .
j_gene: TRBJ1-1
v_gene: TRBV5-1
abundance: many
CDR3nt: TGCGCCAGCAGCTTGCTGGGACAATGGGGCACTGAAGCTTTCTTT
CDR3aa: CASSLLGQWGTEAFF

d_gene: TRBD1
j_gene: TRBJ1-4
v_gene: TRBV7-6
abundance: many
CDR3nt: TGTGCCAGCAGCTTAGGACAGGGGGCCGAACTGTTTTTT
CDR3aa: CASSLGQGAELFF

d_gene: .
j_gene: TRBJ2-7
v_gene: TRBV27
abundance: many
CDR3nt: TGTGCCAGCAGTTTCGCGACAGACTACGAGCAGTACTTC
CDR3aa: CASSFATDYEQYF

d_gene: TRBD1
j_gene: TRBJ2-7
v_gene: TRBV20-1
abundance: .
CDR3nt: TGCAGTGCTAGTTCCGGGACAGGGTCCTACGAGCAGTACTTC
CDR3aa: CSASSGTGSYEQYF

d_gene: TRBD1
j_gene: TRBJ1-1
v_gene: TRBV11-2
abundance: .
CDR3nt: TGTGCCAGCAGCATCTCCCGGGACAGGGGGCTTGAAGCTTTCTTT
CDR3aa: CASSISRDRGLEAFF

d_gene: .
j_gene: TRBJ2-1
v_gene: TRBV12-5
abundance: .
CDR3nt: TGTGCTAGTGGTTTGGTACTAACAGGGGAGGGGGCTGAGCAGTTCTTC
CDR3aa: CASGLVLTGEGAEQFF

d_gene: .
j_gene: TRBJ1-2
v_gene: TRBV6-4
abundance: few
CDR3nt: TGTGCCAGCAGTGCAGGGGCTGAGTATGGCTACACCTTC
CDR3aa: CASSAGAEYGYTF

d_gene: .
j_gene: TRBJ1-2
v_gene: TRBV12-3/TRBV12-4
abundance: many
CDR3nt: TGTGCCAGCAGTCAACAGGGAAACTATGGCTACACCTTC
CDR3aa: CASSQQGNYGYTF

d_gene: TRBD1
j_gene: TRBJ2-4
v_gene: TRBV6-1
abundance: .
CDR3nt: TGTGCCAGCACAAAAGCGGGACAGGGGGCCAAAAACATTCAGTACTTC
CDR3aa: CASTKAGQGAKNIQYF

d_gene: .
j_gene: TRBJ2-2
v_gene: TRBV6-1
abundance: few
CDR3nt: TGTGCCAGCCCAGGGGGGCCGGGTACCGGGGAGCTGTTTTTT
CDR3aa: CASPGGPGTGELFF

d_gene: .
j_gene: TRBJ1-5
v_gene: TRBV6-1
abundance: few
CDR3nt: TGTGCCAGCAGACCGGACCCAGTCAAGCAGCCCCAGCATTTT
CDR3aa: CASRPDPVKQPQHF

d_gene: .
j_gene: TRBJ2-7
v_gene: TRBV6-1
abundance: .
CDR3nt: TGTGCCAGCTTAAATCCCCGGGGATCCTACGAGCAGTACTTC
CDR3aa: CASLNPRGSYEQYF

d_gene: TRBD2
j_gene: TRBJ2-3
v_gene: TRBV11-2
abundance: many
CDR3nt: TGTGCCAGCAGCTTACCCGATTCGCCTAGCGGGGACTTAAAAAGCACAGATACGCAGTATTTT
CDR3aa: CASSLPDSPSGDLKSTDTQYF

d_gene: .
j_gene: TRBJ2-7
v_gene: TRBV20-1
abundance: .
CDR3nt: TGCAGTGCTAGAGGAGCGGGGACAGGCCACTACGAGCAGTACTTC
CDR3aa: CSARGAGTGHYEQYF

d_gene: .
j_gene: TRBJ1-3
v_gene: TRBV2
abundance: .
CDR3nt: TGTGCCAGCAGTGAGGATGCTGGAAACACCATATATTTT
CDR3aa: CASSEDAGNTIYF

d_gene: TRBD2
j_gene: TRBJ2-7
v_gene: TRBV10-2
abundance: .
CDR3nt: TGCGCCAGCAGTGAGTCCCGACTAGCGGGGGGTTACGAGCAGTACTTC
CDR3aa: CASSESRLAGGYEQYF

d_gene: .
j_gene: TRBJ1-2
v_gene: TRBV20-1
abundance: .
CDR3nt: TGCAGTGCTAGAGATCTTGTTGAGGGCCCCTATGGCTACACCTTC
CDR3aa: CSARDLVEGPYGYTF